This T cell receptor beta chain came from a study of cytomegalovirus exposure and HLA in healthy donors. Study overall: In a later analysis, it was reported that the 120 or so validation repertoires had been produced on the same platform as the 700 or so repertoires belonging to the first cohort. The study, taken as a whole, reports: It was reportedly the case that the classifier diagnosed cytomegalovirus status with high specificity and sensitivity.

Separate from the approximately 670-subject first cohort was the roughly 130-subject validation cohort, to which the donors belonged. Only in-frame clones appear in the TCRdb table, and some are missing; sequencing was by immunoSEQ multiplex PCR. The sample carries some 170,000 clones, around nine tenths recorded once. On this clone: Its specificity is unknown.

Sequencing was performed on PBMCs. The clonotype comes from a woman in her twenties or thirties in good health and CMV-seronegative.

The CDR3 protein is CASSYSEGEEQYF. In nucleotides, the CDR3 is TGTGCCAGCAGTTACTCTGAGGGAGAGGAGCAGTACTTC. The chain is built from TRBV6-6 and TRBJ2-7, with D tentatively TRBD2 (5 bases). This CDR3 region has 13 residues. V lost 0 bases and J 7 bases, leaving 10 bases between the germline ends. Germline V gene data show CDR1 as MNHNY and CDR2 as SVGAGI (reference sequence).